This T cell receptor beta chain is drawn from a study of shared clonotypes between healthy human individuals. Regarding the study as a whole: Rarefaction gave evidence that sorted-subset sequencing remained incomplete despite large depth. Around 5% was the fraction of naive CD4 clonotypes found shared across four donors.

Sequenced by immunoSEQ multiplex PCR; TCRdb stores in-frame clones only, minus some. The profile covers under 850,000 clones, with roughly 92% appearing a single time and less than 25% taken by the ten largest. It was CD45RO-negative cells, positively selected for CCR7, that made up naive CD8 cells, with terminally differentiated effector memory CD45RA+ cells excluded. The germline CDR1 and CDR2 sequences are MNHNS and SASEGT. V lost 7 bases to trimming and J lost 7 bases; unmatched junction nucleotides: 5. CDR3 length equals 13 residues. This clone appeared a single time. Its cognate antigen is unknown.

The rearrangement links TRBV6-1 to TRBJ1-4; the match to TRBD1 covers 8 bases. This TCR derives from a man in his thirties or forties in good health. Sequences were obtained from naive CD8+ T cells sorted from blood. The CDR3 nucleotides read TGTGCCAGCACCCGGACAGGGTTTGAAAAACTGTTTTTT. Its translation: CASTRTGFEKLFF.